This is a list of T cell receptor beta chains from one sample in a study of early T cells in non-severe SARS-CoV-2 infection. TCRdb reanalysed the 5' RACE reads using MiXCR and keeps one entry per CDR3 protein. The data contain about 63,000 distinct CDR3 sequences, 10% to 15% of them singletons. Sequencing was done on a sample of whole blood. These receptors originate from an adult who was a healthcare worker with PCR-confirmed SARS-CoV-2 infection or an uninfected control (not recorded which). The CDR3 runs from the conserved cysteine through the conserved F or W. Each record gives: D gene, J gene, V gene, CDR3 protein. D genes are given only for firm matches.

D gene: NA; J gene: TRBJ1-1; V gene: TRBV5-6; CDR3 protein: CASSSGGSETFF
D gene: NA; J gene: TRBJ1-1; V gene: TRBV12-3/TRBV12-4; CDR3 protein: CASGLGARIEAFF
D gene: NA; J gene: TRBJ2-5; V gene: TRBV11-2; CDR3 protein: CASSFNPGQETQYF
D gene: NA; J gene: TRBJ2-6; V gene: TRBV27; CDR3 protein: CASSFLSLAARADSGANVLTF
D gene: TRBD1; J gene: TRBJ1-2; V gene: TRBV4-2; CDR3 protein: CASRLRQGEIYGYTF
D gene: NA; J gene: TRBJ2-3; V gene: TRBV20-1; CDR3 protein: CSARVRTDTQYF
D gene: TRBD1; J gene: TRBJ1-1; V gene: TRBV5-4; CDR3 protein: CASSSLDRVDTEAFF
D gene: NA; J gene: TRBJ2-1; V gene: TRBV9; CDR3 protein: CASKPTSSYNEQFF
D gene: TRBD1; J gene: TRBJ1-2; V gene: TRBV6-2/TRBV6-3; CDR3 protein: CASSQDRGSLYGYTF
D gene: NA; J gene: TRBJ2-5; V gene: TRBV7-6; CDR3 protein: CASSPVGRRGETQYF
D gene: TRBD1; J gene: TRBJ1-2; V gene: TRBV27; CDR3 protein: CASSFPDRGGYTF
D gene: TRBD1; J gene: TRBJ2-1; V gene: TRBV19; CDR3 protein: CASSIKGGQGSGEQFF
D gene: TRBD1; J gene: TRBJ2-2; V gene: TRBV4-1; CDR3 protein: CASSQEERRGRNTGELFF
D gene: NA; J gene: TRBJ1-2; V gene: TRBV19; CDR3 protein: CASSIPDRYYGYTF
D gene: TRBD2; J gene: TRBJ2-3; V gene: TRBV27; CDR3 protein: CASSLLTVAGHTDTQYF
D gene: NA; J gene: TRBJ2-5; V gene: TRBV7-9; CDR3 protein: CASSFPTEQETQYF
D gene: TRBD2; J gene: TRBJ2-5; V gene: TRBV12-3/TRBV12-4; CDR3 protein: CASSLRLAGAETQYF
D gene: TRBD1; J gene: TRBJ2-7; V gene: TRBV6-2/TRBV6-3; CDR3 protein: CASRATGARDEQYF
D gene: TRBD1; J gene: TRBJ2-6; V gene: TRBV4-1; CDR3 protein: CASRPGGSGANVLTF
D gene: NA; J gene: TRBJ2-7; V gene: TRBV10-3; CDR3 protein: CAISDGTREQYF
D gene: NA; J gene: TRBJ2-7; V gene: TRBV11-2; CDR3 protein: CASSLGQASYEQYF
D gene: NA; J gene: TRBJ2-5; V gene: TRBV18; CDR3 protein: CASSPTLQETQYF
D gene: NA; J gene: TRBJ2-1; V gene: TRBV12-5; CDR3 protein: CASGLVPGHEQFF
D gene: NA; J gene: TRBJ1-1; V gene: TRBV18; CDR3 protein: CASSAPGTWNTEAFF
D gene: NA; J gene: TRBJ2-7; V gene: TRBV15; CDR3 protein: CATSRDRRAGEQYF
D gene: TRBD1; J gene: TRBJ2-7; V gene: TRBV5-4; CDR3 protein: CASSTRDRSSYEQYF
D gene: NA; J gene: TRBJ2-3; V gene: TRBV9; CDR3 protein: CASSARRTDTQYF
D gene: TRBD1; J gene: TRBJ2-2; V gene: TRBV4-1; CDR3 protein: CASSQDGQGDAGELFF
D gene: NA; J gene: TRBJ2-5; V gene: TRBV18; CDR3 protein: CASSPNRQETQYF
D gene: TRBD2; J gene: TRBJ2-5; V gene: TRBV4-1; CDR3 protein: CASSQDRGEETQYF
D gene: NA; J gene: TRBJ2-3; V gene: TRBV5-4; CDR3 protein: CASSLKGLPDTQYF
D gene: NA; J gene: TRBJ1-5; V gene: TRBV12-5; CDR3 protein: CASGLVEGGDNQPQHF
D gene: NA; J gene: TRBJ2-2; V gene: TRBV6-2/TRBV6-3; CDR3 protein: CASSAVTNTGELFF
D gene: NA; J gene: TRBJ2-1; V gene: TRBV11-2; CDR3 protein: CASSLMRYNEQFF
D gene: NA; J gene: TRBJ1-5; V gene: TRBV11-2; CDR3 protein: CASSLDGASNQPQHF
D gene: TRBD1; J gene: TRBJ1-6; V gene: TRBV27; CDR3 protein: CASRSRQGASSPLHF
D gene: NA; J gene: TRBJ2-7; V gene: TRBV28; CDR3 protein: CASSFNPAYEQYF
D gene: TRBD1; J gene: TRBJ2-7; V gene: TRBV7-3; CDR3 protein: CASSGRAWDRGYEQYF
D gene: NA; J gene: TRBJ1-2; V gene: TRBV6-1; CDR3 protein: CASSEEGRQGSYGYTF
D gene: TRBD1; J gene: TRBJ1-3; V gene: TRBV7-2; CDR3 protein: CASTLISQGGPGNTIYF
D gene: NA; J gene: TRBJ2-2; V gene: TRBV2; CDR3 protein: CATDSTDFQNTGELFF
D gene: NA; J gene: TRBJ2-5; V gene: TRBV27; CDR3 protein: CASSFRLRIHETQYF
D gene: NA; J gene: TRBJ1-1; V gene: TRBV11-3; CDR3 protein: CASSLNSGSTDEAFF
D gene: NA; J gene: TRBJ1-1; V gene: TRBV18; CDR3 protein: CASSPVPNTEAFF
D gene: NA; J gene: TRBJ2-1; V gene: TRBV12-3/TRBV12-4; CDR3 protein: CASSFAGGRNEQFF
D gene: NA; J gene: TRBJ1-3; V gene: TRBV4-3; CDR3 protein: CASSQDIGSLRNTIYF
D gene: TRBD1; J gene: TRBJ1-6; V gene: TRBV9; CDR3 protein: CASSVGDSNLSPLHF
D gene: NA; J gene: TRBJ1-1; V gene: TRBV5-1; CDR3 protein: CASSLAGPTEAFF
D gene: TRBD1; J gene: TRBJ1-2; V gene: TRBV30; CDR3 protein: CAWARDRGSGGYTF
D gene: NA; J gene: TRBJ2-7; V gene: TRBV29-1; CDR3 protein: CSVGPSYEQYF
D gene: NA; J gene: TRBJ1-1; V gene: TRBV29-1; CDR3 protein: CSVANGGAGTEAFF
D gene: NA; J gene: TRBJ1-1; V gene: TRBV29-1; CDR3 protein: CSVNRDEAFF
D gene: NA; J gene: TRBJ2-7; V gene: TRBV27; CDR3 protein: CASSLTGLYEQYF
D gene: TRBD2; J gene: TRBJ2-3; V gene: TRBV10-3; CDR3 protein: CAITPTSEDTQYF
D gene: NA; J gene: TRBJ2-5; V gene: TRBV10-1; CDR3 protein: CASSEKGDSQETQYF
D gene: NA; J gene: TRBJ1-4; V gene: TRBV2; CDR3 protein: CASSVVRIRNEKLFF
D gene: TRBD2; J gene: TRBJ2-3; V gene: TRBV4-1; CDR3 protein: CASSPYRTSGSTDTQYF
D gene: TRBD1; J gene: TRBJ2-7; V gene: TRBV29-1; CDR3 protein: CSVTSGTVSPQAYEQYF